The T cell receptor (beta chain) described here comes from a study of T cell clonality in common variable immunodeficiency. This clone was counted many times. Its antigen is unidentified. Control and CVID samples contributed equal amounts of genomic DNA. This table comes from immunoSEQ multiplex PCR, and its TCRdb copy is limited to in-frame clones, with some not included. The record shows under 45,000 clones for this sample, with no singletons present. Most patients and controls had Caucasian heritage. Each donor provided roughly 4.5 to 9 ml of heparinized whole blood. The study's findings and limits: Authors noted CVID clonality's cause needs subpopulation repertoire sequencing.

What was sequenced was peripheral blood mononuclear cells. The clonotype comes from a person aged 18 to 75 in good health.

CDR3 sequence: CASSPGLASQTQYF. CDR3 DNA, as far as it was read: TGTGCCAGCTCACCAGGGCTAGCTAGTCAGACC. The chain recombines TRBV18 with TRBJ2-5, with a weak D call TRBD2 (5 bases). The read gets to within 3 residues of the CDR3 end, and the germline J gene fills in the rest. CDR1 and CDR2 from the germline V gene are KGHSH and LQKENI. The CDR3 totals 14 residues. V was cut by 2 bases and J by 6 bases, with 13 bases left in between.